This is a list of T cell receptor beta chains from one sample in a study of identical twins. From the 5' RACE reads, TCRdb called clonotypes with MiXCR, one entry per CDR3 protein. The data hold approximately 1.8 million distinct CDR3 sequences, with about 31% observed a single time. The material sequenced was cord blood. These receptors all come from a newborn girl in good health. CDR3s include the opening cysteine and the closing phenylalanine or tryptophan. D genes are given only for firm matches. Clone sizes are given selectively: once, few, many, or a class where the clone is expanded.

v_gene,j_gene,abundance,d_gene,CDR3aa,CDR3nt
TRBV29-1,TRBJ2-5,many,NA,CSVEAVQETQYF,TGCAGCGTTGAAGCGGTCCAAGAGACCCAGTACTTC
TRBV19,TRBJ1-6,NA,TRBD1,CASSVQGSSYNSPLHF,TGTGCCAGTAGTGTACAGGGGAGCTCCTATAATTCACCCCTCCACTTT
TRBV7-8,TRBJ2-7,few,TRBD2,CASSFRLAGGPSYEQYF,TGTGCCAGCAGCTTCCGACTAGCGGGAGGGCCCTCCTACGAGCAGTACTTC
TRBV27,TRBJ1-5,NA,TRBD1,CASRGRGGSNQPQHF,TGTGCCAGCAGAGGACGAGGGGGCAGCAATCAGCCCCAGCATTTT
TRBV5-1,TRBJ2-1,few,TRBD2,CASSLELAGGDEQFF,TGCGCCAGCAGCTTGGAACTAGCGGGGGGAGATGAGCAGTTCTTC
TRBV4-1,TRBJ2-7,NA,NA,CASSQPITRRVYNEQYF,TGCGCCAGCAGCCAGCCTATTACTAGACGGGTCTACAATGAGCAGTACTTC
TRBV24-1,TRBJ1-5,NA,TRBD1,CATNGQGFDQPQHF,TGTGCCACCAACGGACAGGGCTTTGATCAGCCCCAGCATTTT
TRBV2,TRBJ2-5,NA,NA,CASELGNEQYF,TGTGCCAGCGAGTTGGGCAATGAGCAGTACTTC
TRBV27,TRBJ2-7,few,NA,CASRLGRTSPTEQYF,TGTGCCAGCAGACTTGGGCGGACAAGTCCTACAGAGCAGTACTTC
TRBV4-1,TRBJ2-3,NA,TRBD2,CASSQLHFTGTSFTDTQYF,TGCGCCAGCAGCCAACTTCACTTTACCGGGACTAGCTTTACAGATACGCAGTATTTT
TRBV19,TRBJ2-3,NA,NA,CASSITHEDTQYF,TGTGCCAGTAGTATAACCCACGAGGATACGCAGTATTTT
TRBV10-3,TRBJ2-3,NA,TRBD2,CAISGGKRGDTQYF,TGTGCCATCAGTGGGGGCAAGCGGGGAGATACGCAGTATTTT
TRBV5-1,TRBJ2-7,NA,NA,CASRAWTMTYEQYF,TGCGCCAGCCGAGCTTGGACAATGACCTACGAGCAGTACTTC
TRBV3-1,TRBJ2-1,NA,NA,CASSQGGHSYNEQFF,TGTGCCAGCAGCCAAGGGGGACACTCCTACAATGAGCAGTTCTTC
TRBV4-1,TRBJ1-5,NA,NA,CASSQVMIRGGNQPQHF,TGCGCCAGCAGCCAAGTAATGATCAGGGGCGGGAATCAGCCCCAGCATTTT
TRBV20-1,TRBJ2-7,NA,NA,CSARDTGSVRTYEQYF,TGCAGTGCTAGAGATACTGGCAGCGTACGTACGTACGAGCAGTACTTC
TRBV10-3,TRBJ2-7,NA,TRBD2,CAIRTGLAGVVGNEQYF,TGTGCCATCAGGACCGGACTAGCGGGAGTTGTGGGCAATGAGCAGTACTTC
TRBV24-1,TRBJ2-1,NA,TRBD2,CATSGLPGTSGKNNEQFF,TGTGCCACCAGTGGTTTACCCGGGACTAGCGGGAAAAACAATGAGCAGTTCTTC
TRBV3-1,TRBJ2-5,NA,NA,CASSQAWGAAQETQYF,TGTGCCAGCAGCCAAGCTTGGGGAGCGGCCCAAGAGACCCAGTACTTC
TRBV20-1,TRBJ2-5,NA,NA,CSAPSPEETQYF,TGCAGTGCCCCTTCCCCTGAAGAGACCCAGTACTTC
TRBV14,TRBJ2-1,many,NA,CASSQGPGTPYNEQFF,TGTGCCAGCAGCCAAGGGCCCGGGACTCCATACAATGAGCAGTTCTTC
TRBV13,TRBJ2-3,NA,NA,CASSPGPRVDTQYF,TGTGCCAGCAGCCCGGGACCTAGGGTCGATACGCAGTATTTT
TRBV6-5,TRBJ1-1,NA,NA,CAGSYGGGYMNTEAFF,TGTGCCGGCAGTTACGGGGGGGGCTATATGAACACTGAAGCTTTCTTT
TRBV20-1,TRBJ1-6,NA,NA,CSARQRYSPLHF,TGCAGTGCTAGACAGCGGTATTCACCCCTCCACTTT
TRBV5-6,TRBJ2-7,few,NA,CASSLRLRGSYEQYF,TGTGCCAGCAGCTTACGACTCCGTGGGAGCTACGAGCAGTACTTC
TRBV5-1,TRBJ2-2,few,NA,CASSLSWGNTGELFF,TGCGCCAGCAGCTTGAGTTGGGGGAACACCGGGGAGCTGTTTTTT
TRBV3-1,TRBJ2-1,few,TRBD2,CASSQDRLAGGPRYNEQFF,TGTGCCAGCAGCCAAGATCGACTAGCGGGGGGGCCTCGATACAATGAGCAGTTCTTC